A single T cell receptor (beta chain) is shown here with its context. The sample is drawn from a study of blood T cell repertoires in COVID-19. Study-wide context: Sites across the United States, Italy and Spain contributed samples from acute and convalescent COVID-19.

Sequencing was performed with immunoSEQ multiplex PCR; in TCRdb, only in-frame clones are kept and a portion is missing. The table records some 250,000 clones, almost 85% of them present only once. This CDR3 is built from 15 residues. Trimming removed 4 bases from V and 2 bases from J, with 12 bases in between. The V gene's germline CDR1 is LGHDT and CDR2 YNNKEL (reference sequence). Enrollees, about 18 to 89 years old, lived in fewer than 25 US areas. Cohort allocation depended upon clinical history that participants reported. Either two negative PCRs, clearance, or symptom resolution qualified Cohort 3 donors as recovered.

This sequence joins TRBV3-1 (or the pseudogene TRBV3-2) and TRBJ1-3, with D possibly matching TRBD1 (6 bases). The origin of this receptor is a man aged 40-49 years who had recovered from COVID-19. The source material was PBMCs or T cells enriched from blood (not recorded which). Here the CDR3 reads CASSPDRLAGNTIYF. The CDR3 DNA reads TGTGCCAGCAGCCCCGACAGGCTGGCTGGAAACACCATATATTTT.